The 31 T cell receptor beta chains below all came from one sample that was sequenced in a study of blood T cell repertoires in COVID-19. TCRdb's copy holds only in-frame clones and misses some; the assay was immunoSEQ multiplex PCR. The top ten clones hold around 8.1% of a sample with roughly 170,000 clones, 79% of them seen once. Material: peripheral blood. The receptors shown here come from a woman aged 60-70 years with COVID-19, enrolled during active disease.

The chain has TRBV6-5 and TRBJ2-1; weak D call: TRBD1 (5 bases). Trimming took 4 bases from V and 1 from J, leaving 11 bases between them. CDR3 length: 15 amino acids. Germline assignment: CDR1 MNHEY and CDR2 SVGAGI. Here the CDR3 DNA reads TGTGCCAGCAGTTTCCCTCCAGGGTCCTACAATGAGCAGTTCTTC. Amino acids: CASSFPPGSYNEQFF.

This chain links TRBV2 with TRBJ1-2, with D possibly TRBD1 on 5 matching bases. Germline V lookup: CDR1 SNHLY, CDR2 FYNNEI. This CDR3 is 14 amino acids long. Trimming left V 8 bases short and J 7 bases short, with 20 bases between. Here the CDR3 DNA reads TGTGCCAGCCTACCGCCCAGGGCAAACACTGGCTACACCTTC. Amino acid sequence: CASLPPRANTGYTF.

This chain joins TRBV27 and TRBJ1-5; 7 bases are shared with TRBD1. This CDR3 spans 16 amino acids. Germline lookup yields CDR1 MNHEY and CDR2 SMNVEV (reference sequence). V shed 6 bases, J shed 10 bases, and the junction held 18 bases outside the gene matches. The CDR3 spells CASSATKSTGSGPQHF. CDR3 nucleotides: TGTGCCAGCAGCGCGACAAAATCGACAGGGTCGGGACCCCAGCATTTT.

The V and J genes are TRBV5-5 and TRBJ2-3, with D possibly matching TRBD1 (6 bases). Germline-derived CDR1 and CDR2 are SGHKS and YYEKEE (reference sequence). This CDR3 has 14 residues. V lost 2 bases to trimming and J lost 3 bases, with 10 bases between them. CDR3 protein: CASSFRGGTDTQYF. CDR3 DNA: TGTGCCAGCAGCTTCAGAGGGGGAACAGATACGCAGTATTTT.

This chain links TRBV10-2 with TRBJ2-1, with D tentatively TRBD1 (6 bases). CDR1 is WSHSY and CDR2 is SAAADI in the germline V gene. This CDR3 is 13 amino acids long. V shed 2 bases and J shed 13 bases, with 15 bases lying between them. The CDR3 coding sequence is TGCGCCAGCAGTGAGGCAGGGGATTTACCCCAGTTCTTC. Translating gives CASSEAGDLPQFF.

The J gene is TRBJ1-4, the V gene TRBV5-6, with 7 bases matching TRBD1. V gave up 4 bases and J gave up 0 bases; unmatched junction bases: 3. The germline CDR1 and CDR2 sequences are SGHDT and YYEEEE. The CDR3 runs 15 residues. CDR3 sequence: CASSTQGATNEKLFF. CDR3 sequence (DNA): TGTGCCAGCAGCACGCAGGGGGCAACTAATGAAAAACTGTTTTTT.

The rearrangement uses TRBV28 and TRBJ2-3; D is ambiguous. This CDR3 has 11 amino acids. Germline V CDR1 and CDR2: MDHEN, SYDVKM. Trimming pared 6 bases from V and 6 bases from J, leaving 7 bases between. The CDR3 sequence: CASSRADTQYF. The CDR3 DNA follows: TGTGCCAGCAGCCGAGCGGATACGCAGTATTTT. The complete variable domain, with remaining parts taken from reference TRBV28 and TRBJ2-3, reads DVKVTQSSRYLVKRTGEKVFLECVQDMDHENMFWYRQDPGLGLRLIYFSYDVKMKEKGDIPEGYSVSREKKERFSLILESASTNQTSMYLCASSRADTQYFGPGTRLTVL.

The J gene is TRBJ2-5, the V gene TRBV14; possibly TRBD1 for D (5 bases). Germline CDR1 is SGHDN and CDR2 is FVKESK. V dropped 2 bases and J dropped 1 base, with 8 bases sitting between them. The CDR3 consists of 14 residues. In DNA form, the CDR3 reads TGTGCCAGCAGCCAACTAGGGGTCCAAGAGACCCAGTACTTC. Amino acids: CASSQLGVQETQYF.

V usage is TRBV6-1 and J usage is TRBJ2-7, with 7 bases that match TRBD1. CDR1 and CDR2 from the germline V gene are MNHNS and SASEGT. The CDR3 is made up of 13 amino acids. J lost 6 bases, V lost 2 bases, and 4 bases had no gene match. In nucleotides, the CDR3 is TGTGCCAGCAGTGAAACAGGGGTAGGCGAGCAGTACTTC. Its protein product is CASSETGVGEQYF.

The genes are TRBV19 and TRBJ1-1; TRBD1 matches 7 bases. The junction had 8 bases not matched to a gene; V was cut back by 6 bases and J by 7 bases. Germline assignment: CDR1 LNHDA and CDR2 SQIVND (reference sequence). The CDR3 runs to 13 residues. The CDR3 loop is CASSPDRRNEAFF. CDR3 in DNA: TGTGCCAGTAGCCCGGACAGGAGAAATGAAGCTTTCTTT. The variable domain in full, with the rest retrieved from reference TRBV19 and TRBJ1-1, is DGGITQSPKYLFRKEGQNVTLSCEQNLNHDAMYWYRQDPGQGLRLIYYSQIVNDFQKGDIAEGYSVSREKKESFPLTVTSAQKNPTAFYLCASSPDRRNEAFFGQGTRLTVV.

The chain recombines TRBV3-1 (or the pseudogene TRBV3-2) with TRBJ2-1, with D possibly TRBD2 on 7 matching bases. The ends were cut back, 6 bases at V and 10 bases at J, with 19 bases in the middle. The CDR3 is 14 amino acids. Germline CDR1 and CDR2: LGHDT and YNNKEL (reference sequence). CDR3 residues: CASRGGGNYGEQFF. The CDR3 DNA sequence: TGTGCCAGCAGGGGCGGGGGCAACTACGGCGAGCAGTTCTTC.

This chain uses TRBV6-6 with TRBJ1-1; no reliable D call. With 2 bases removed from V and 1 base from J, the gap between germline ends came to 14 bases. The CDR3 has 16 residues. CDR1 MNHNY and CDR2 SVGAGI come from the germline V gene (reference sequence). The CDR3 nucleotides read TGTGCCAGCAGTTACCCGAGCGGGTTGCCGAACACTGAAGCTTTCTTT. It codes for CASSYPSGLPNTEAFF.

The rearrangement links TRBV29-1 to TRBJ2-5, with 8 nucleotides matching TRBD2. Unmatched junction bases numbered 1, after V lost 4 bases and J lost 3 bases. Germline CDR1 and CDR2: SQVTM and ANQGSEA. The CDR3 is 12 residues long. The CDR3, as DNA: TGCAGCGTTGTTAGCGGGGAAGAGACCCAGTACTTC. Amino acid sequence: CSVVSGEETQYF. The variable domain in full, completed from reference TRBV29-1 and TRBJ2-5, reads SAVISQKPSRDICQRGTSLTIQCQVDSQVTMMFWYRQQPGQSLTLIATANQGSEATYESGFVIDKFPISRPNLTFSTLTVSNMSPEDSSIYLCSVVSGEETQYFGPGTRLLVL.

V usage is TRBV3-1 (or the pseudogene TRBV3-2) and J usage is TRBJ1-1; a weak D match, TRBD1 (6 bases). The CDR3 extends over 14 amino acids. V lost 3 bases to trimming and J lost 7 bases, with 15 bases between them. Germline CDR1 and CDR2: LGHDT and YNNKEL (reference sequence). The CDR3 region is CASSHQGKLVEAFF. DNA of the CDR3: TGTGCCAGCAGCCACCAGGGGAAATTGGTTGAAGCTTTCTTT.

The V and J genes are TRBV14 and TRBJ2-3, with D perhaps TRBD2 (5 bases). The CDR3 contains 17 residues. Trimming removed 1 base at V and 2 bases at J, with 16 bases between. The V gene's germline CDR1 is SGHDN and CDR2 FVKESK. The CDR3 is CASSQVGVRVFTDTQYF. In nucleotides, the CDR3 is TGTGCCAGCAGCCAAGTAGGAGTGCGGGTGTTCACAGATACGCAGTATTTT.

The chain carries TRBV24-1 and TRBJ1-2; D is perhaps TRBD1 (5 bases). CDR1 KGHDR and CDR2 SFDVKD come from the germline V gene. This CDR3 has 13 amino acids. V lost 6 bases and J lost 2, with 9 bases in between. Written as DNA, the CDR3 is TGTGCCACCAGTTCTGACAGCAACTATGGCTACACCTTC. Translation: CATSSDSNYGYTF.

This clone was seen more than once but under ten times. This rearrangement joins TRBV6-6 to TRBJ1-1; D is ambiguous. The germline V and J ends were trimmed by 4 bases and 6 bases, with 18 bases remaining between them. This CDR3 spans 15 amino acids. Germline lookup yields CDR1 MNHNY and CDR2 SVGAGI (reference sequence). CDR3 sequence: CASSFLGRTPPEAFF. CDR3 sequence (DNA): TGTGCCAGCAGTTTTCTGGGCAGGACTCCTCCTGAAGCTTTCTTT.

By share, this clone ranks as medium-sized. This chain links TRBV7-9 with TRBJ1-4, with D unclear. This CDR3 comprises 16 residues. Per the germline V gene, CDR1 is SEHNR and CDR2 is FQNEAQ (reference sequence). The V and J ends lost 1 base and 7 bases respectively, with 16 bases between them. As DNA, the CDR3 is TGTGCCAGCAGCTTAGGTGTGAACCCCGCGGGTGAAAAACTGTTTTTT. As protein: CASSLGVNPAGEKLFF.

This clone was seen just once. This sequence joins TRBV6-1 and TRBJ2-7; possible D gene TRBD1, 6 bases. The V gene lost 4 bases and the J gene lost 1 base, with 20 bases spanning the gap. The germline gives CDR1 MNHNS, CDR2 SASEGT. This CDR3 contains 17 residues. The CDR3 nucleotides read TGTGCCAGCAGTGCACAGAAGAGAGGGGGATCGTCCTACGAGCAGTACTTC. Encoded protein: CASSAQKRGGSSYEQYF.

The chain carries TRBV4-2 and TRBJ2-5; possible D gene TRBD1, 5 bases. The ends were cut back, 0 bases at V and 6 bases at J, with 11 bases in the middle. This CDR3 spans 14 amino acids. The germline CDR1 and CDR2 sequences are LGHNA and YNFKEQ. The CDR3 DNA sequence: TGTGCCAGCAGCCAAGAGTGGGGCCCCCAGACCCAGTACTTC. Its protein is CASSQEWGPQTQYF.

This chain connects TRBV30 to TRBJ2-1; 7 bases agree with TRBD2. Trimming took 2 bases from V and 4 from J; bases not matched to a gene: 2. The CDR3 consists of 13 residues. Germline lookup yields CDR1 GTSNPN and CDR2 SVGIG (reference sequence). CDR3 in DNA: TGTGCCTGGAGTATAGCGGGTTACAATGAGCAGTTCTTC. This gives the protein CAWSIAGYNEQFF.

The chain combines TRBV28 with TRBJ1-2; D gene uncertain. The CDR3 spans 14 residues. V was clipped by 6 bases and J by 5 bases, with 16 bases between them. The germline V gene has CDR1 MDHEN and CDR2 SYDVKM. The DNA of the CDR3 is TGTGCCAGCAGGGAACCCACAGTCACTTATGGCTACACCTTC. Its translation: CASREPTVTYGYTF.

The chain links TRBV28 to TRBJ2-3; 13 positions agree with TRBD2. Germline loops: CDR1 MDHEN, CDR2 SYDVKM. The CDR3 sequence is 18 residues long. The V segment lost 6 bases and the J segment 3 bases; nucleotides outside the gene matches: 12. In DNA form, the CDR3 reads TGTGCCAGCAGCTACACCGGACTAGCGGGAGTGGGGACAGATACGCAGTATTTT. Protein sequence: CASSYTGLAGVGTDTQYF.

The chain joins TRBV5-1 to TRBJ1-6, with no clear D. Germline values: CDR1 SGHRS, CDR2 YFSETQ. This CDR3 is 13 amino acids long. The V end was cut by 0 bases, the J end by 7 bases, with 5 bases between. The CDR3 DNA is TGCGCCAGCAGCTTGGAGACAAATTCACCCCTCCACTTT. Translation: CASSLETNSPLHF.

V usage is TRBV5-6 and J usage is TRBJ1-4; 7 bases fit TRBD1. V shed 2 bases, J shed 5 bases, and the junction held 6 bases outside the gene matches. The CDR3 is made up of 15 amino acids. Germline V gene data show CDR1 as SGHDT and CDR2 as YYEEEE. The CDR3 DNA follows: TGTGCCAGCAGCTTCACCGGACAGGCCAATGAAAAACTGTTTTTT. Translated, it gives CASSFTGQANEKLFF.

The V call is TRBV15, the J call TRBJ1-1; D may be TRBD1 (6 bases). V lost 5 bases and J lost 5, with 18 bases in between. The germline V gene encodes CDR1 LNHNV and CDR2 YYDKDF (reference sequence). The CDR3 has 15 residues. The CDR3 bases are TGTGCCACCAGCTTTGGGCAGGGGTCGGGAACTGAAGCTTTCTTT. The encoded protein is CATSFGQGSGTEAFF.

The chain carries TRBV7-2 and TRBJ2-6, with 7 positions matching TRBD1. The CDR3 sequence is 17 residues long. Germline trimming cut 4 bases from V and 0 bases from J; bases unmatched to any gene: 6. The germline V gene encodes CDR1 SGHTA and CDR2 FQGNSA. As DNA, the CDR3 is TGTGCCAGCAGCTCCGGGACAGCTTTCTCTGGGGCCAACGTCCTGACTTTC. Translating gives CASSSGTAFSGANVLTF.

The J gene is TRBJ1-2, the V gene TRBV10-3, with D maybe TRBD1 (5 bases). Germline V CDR1 and CDR2: ENHRY, SYGVKD. The CDR3 spans 14 residues. V lost 8 bases and J 0 bases, leaving 13 bases between the germline ends. The CDR3 loop is CAIVDSPSNYGYTF. The CDR3 DNA sequence: TGTGCCATCGTTGACAGTCCCTCTAACTATGGCTACACCTTC.

This sequence joins TRBV6-5 and TRBJ2-7; TRBD1 might be the D (7 bases). Germline V gene data show CDR1 as MNHEY and CDR2 as SVGAGI. The CDR3 consists of 15 residues. The ends were cut back, 0 bases at V and 2 bases at J, with 11 bases in the middle. Here the CDR3 reads CASSYSRGVTYEQYF. The CDR3 region has the DNA TGTGCCAGCAGTTACTCCAGGGGGGTAACCTACGAGCAGTACTTC.

The chain employs TRBV14 and TRBJ1-3; 7 bases are shared with TRBD1. Trimming cost V 2 bases and J 0 bases; bases outside gene matches: 7. Germline V gives CDR1 SGHDN, CDR2 FVKESK. This CDR3 comprises 17 residues. CDR3 sequence (DNA): TGTGCCAGCAGCCAAAGGGGACAGCTACACTCTGGAAACACCATATATTTT. It translates to CASSQRGQLHSGNTIYF.

The chain combines TRBV6-2 or TRBV6-3 with TRBJ1-1; no firm D call. V was pared by 5 bases and J by 0 bases, with 7 bases between. The CDR3 has 13 amino acids. The V gene's germline CDR1 is MNHEY and CDR2 SVGEGT. The CDR3, as DNA: TGTGCCAGCAGTGACATCATGAACACTGAAGCTTTCTTT. Amino acid sequence: CASSDIMNTEAFF.